These 17 T cell receptor beta chains share one sample of origin, sequenced in a study of cytotoxic CD8 clonotypes in ibrutinib-treated CLL. Repertoires were generated with immunoSEQ multiplex PCR, while TCRdb's copy carries only in-frame clones and drops some. The repertoire has fewer than 90,000 clones, around two thirds of them found once; the top ten carry approximately 6%. The sequences come from PBMCs, collected after 12 months of ibrutinib treatment. These TCRs come from a human donor with chronic lymphocytic leukemia.

The gene calls are TRBV5-8 and TRBJ1-2; D might be TRBD1 (5 bases). This CDR3 is 13 amino acids long. Germline-derived CDR1 and CDR2 are SGHTS and YDEGEE. V was shortened by 0 bases and J by 6 bases, with 9 bases between the two germline ends. DNA of the CDR3: TGTGCCAGCAGCTTGGACCAGGGCGATGGCTACACCTTC. Translating gives CASSLDQGDGYTF.

In this sample, this clone turned up once. The chain recombines TRBV10-3 with TRBJ2-7, with D possibly TRBD1 on 6 matching bases. Per the germline V gene, CDR1 is ENHRY and CDR2 is SYGVKD. The ends were cut back, 8 bases at V and 2 bases at J, with 16 bases in the middle. The CDR3 is 14 amino acids. The CDR3 DNA sequence: TGTGCCATCGCCCGGGACACCCTTCCCTACGAGCAGTACTTC. It codes for CAIARDTLPYEQYF.

This sequence joins TRBV7-9 and TRBJ1-1; 11 bases line up with TRBD1. In germline, CDR1 is SEHNR, CDR2 FQNEAQ (reference sequence). This CDR3 has 16 residues. The V gene end was trimmed by 2 bases and the J gene end by 6 bases; junction bases not matched to a gene: 8. Here the CDR3 DNA reads TGTGCCAGCAGCTTATTCTACGGACAGGGGGCCCCTGAAGCTTTCTTT. This encodes CASSLFYGQGAPEAFF.

The rearrangement links TRBV6-5 to TRBJ2-2; a weak D match, TRBD2 (7 bases). This CDR3 comprises 12 residues. Germline V CDR1 and CDR2: MNHEY, SVGAGI. The V gene lost 11 bases and the J gene lost 6 bases, with 13 bases spanning the gap. As DNA, the CDR3 is TGTGCCGCCGGGGGGCGCGCCGGGGAGCTGTTTTTT. Translating it yields CAAGGRAGELFF.

This chain connects TRBV7-3 to TRBJ1-1; tentatively, D is TRBD1 (6 bases). The CDR3 spans 13 residues. Trimming removed 5 bases from V and 1 base from J, with 8 bases in between. Germline-derived CDR1 and CDR2 are SGHTA and FQGTGA. The DNA for the CDR3 is TGTGCCAGCAGCATGGACAGGAACACTGAAGCTTTCTTT. Protein product: CASSMDRNTEAFF. Full variable domain (rest looked up from reference TRBV7-3 and TRBJ1-1): GAGVSQTPSNKVTEKGKYVELRCDPISGHTALYWYRQSLGQGPEFLIYFQGTGAADDSGLPNDRFFAVRPEGSVSTLKIQRTERGDSAVYLCASSMDRNTEAFFGQGTRLTVV.

With respect to this clone: Within the sample, other DNA sequences also encode this same CDR3. The chain links TRBV20-1 to TRBJ2-5, with a possible D match to TRBD1 (6 bases). From germline, CDR1 is DFQATT and CDR2 SNEGSKA (reference sequence). The length of the CDR3 is 11 residues. The germline V and J ends were trimmed by 6 bases and 1 base, with 6 bases remaining between them. DNA of the CDR3: TGCAGTGCCAGGGGCCAAGAGACCCAGTACTTC. It encodes CSARGQETQYF.

The sample holds one count of this clone. The rearrangement uses TRBV7-2 and TRBJ1-4, with 7 bases fitting TRBD1. The CDR3 has 15 residues. J was trimmed by 7 bases and V by 4 bases; bases with no gene match: 9. Germline CDR1 reads SGHTA; CDR2 reads FQGNSA. The CDR3 sequence: CASSYAGGRGEKLFF. The CDR3 DNA follows: TGTGCCAGCAGCTACGCAGGGGGTAGGGGTGAAAAACTGTTTTTT.

The rearrangement uses TRBV27 and TRBJ2-7, with a possible D match to TRBD1 (6 bases). This CDR3 comprises 15 residues. The V gene's germline CDR1 is MNHEY and CDR2 SMNVEV (reference sequence). V dropped 5 bases and J dropped 3 bases, with 17 bases sitting between them. CDR3 coding DNA: TGTGCCAGCAGTCCCTGGACAGCTGGTGGCTACGAGCAGTACTTC. Its protein product is CASSPWTAGGYEQYF.

The rearrangement links TRBV30 to TRBJ1-1; 7 positions match TRBD1. V lost 3 bases to trimming and J lost 1 base; unmatched junction nucleotides: 5. The CDR3 has 14 residues. Germline lookup yields CDR1 GTSNPN and CDR2 SVGIG (reference sequence). CDR3 protein: CAWRAGQTNTEAFF. In DNA form, the CDR3 reads TGTGCCTGGAGGGCGGGACAGACGAACACTGAAGCTTTCTTT.

The chain links TRBV7-2 to TRBJ2-1; D is perhaps TRBD2 (5 bases). CDR1 is SGHTA, CDR2 FQGNSA, per germline. This CDR3 is built from 16 residues. The V end lost 1 base, the J end lost 5 bases, and 15 bases lay between the germline ends. This chain's CDR3 is CASSLVVLGGDNEQFF. The CDR3 DNA reads TGTGCCAGCAGCTTAGTAGTTCTTGGAGGAGACAATGAGCAGTTCTTC.

This clone was seen only once. This chain connects TRBV18 to TRBJ2-7, with D perhaps matching TRBD1 (6 bases). Per germline, CDR1 KGHSH and CDR2 LQKENI. The CDR3 length is 14 residues. Trimming took 2 bases from V and 2 from J, leaving 10 bases between them. CDR3 protein: CASSPGGQTYEQYF. The CDR3 DNA reads as TGTGCCAGCTCACCAGGTGGACAGACCTACGAGCAGTACTTC.

This sequence joins TRBV7-2 and TRBJ2-2, with 7 bases lining up with TRBD1. The CDR3 has 16 amino acids. Germline assignment: CDR1 SGHTA and CDR2 FQGNSA. V lost 5 bases and J lost 7; bases outside the gene matches: 13. The CDR3 is CASSPQGMGVGGELFF. For the CDR3, the DNA is TGTGCCAGCAGCCCACAGGGGATGGGAGTCGGCGGGGAGCTGTTTTTT. Combining the CDR3 with reference TRBV7-2 and TRBJ2-2 gives the whole variable domain GAGVSQSPSNKVTEKGKDVELRCDPISGHTALYWYRQSLGQGLEFLIYFQGNSAPDKSGLPSDRFSAERTGGSVSTLTIQRTQQEDSAVYLCASSPQGMGVGGELFFGEGSRLTVL.

Details on this clone: The sample carries other DNA sequences with the same CDR3. The chain links TRBV5-5 to TRBJ1-1, with a possible D match to TRBD1 (5 bases). Deletions cut 0 bases from V and 0 bases from J, with 6 bases between. The CDR3 extends over 14 amino acids. Germline CDR1 is SGHKS and CDR2 is YYEKEE (reference sequence). CDR3 nucleotides: TGTGCCAGCAGCTTGGGACAGATGAACACTGAAGCTTTCTTT. Translating it yields CASSLGQMNTEAFF.

This clone was found a few times. The J gene is TRBJ1-2, the V gene TRBV4-1; D not certain. The germline V and J ends were trimmed by 1 base and 6 bases, with 9 bases remaining between them. Germline CDR1 and CDR2: MGHRA and YSYEKL. The CDR3 consists of 13 residues. This CDR3 is CASSQVTGDGYTF. CDR3 nucleotides: TGCGCCAGCAGCCAAGTGACTGGGGATGGCTACACCTTC.

This chain uses TRBV6-5 with TRBJ2-1; no reliable D call. The CDR3 covers 14 residues. The germline gives CDR1 MNHEY, CDR2 SVGAGI. Trimming cost V 4 bases and J 0 bases, with 7 bases left between them. CDR3 region: CASSSRNSYNEQFF. In nucleotides, the CDR3 is TGTGCCAGCAGTTCCAGGAACTCCTACAATGAGCAGTTCTTC.

CDR3 sequence (DNA): TGTGCCAGCAGCCTGGGACAGGGAGGACTCTATGGCTACACCTTC. Encoded protein: CASSLGQGGLYGYTF. The rearrangement links TRBV7-8 to TRBJ1-2; 9 nucleotides agree with TRBD1. Germline-derived CDR1 and CDR2 are SGHVS and FQNEAQ. This CDR3 is built from 15 residues. Trimming removed 5 bases from V and 4 bases from J; junction bases left unmatched: 8. Variable domain in full (rest from reference TRBV7-8 and TRBJ1-2): GAGVSQSPRYKVAKRGQDVALRCDPISGHVSLFWYQQALGQGPEFLTYFQNEAQLDKSGLPSDRFFAERPEGSVSTLKIQRTQQEDSAVYLCASSLGQGGLYGYTFGSGTRLTVV.

This clone was observed a handful of times. The V call is TRBV7-2, the J call TRBJ2-5, with D perhaps assigned TRBD1 or TRBD2 (6 bases each). V was shortened by 7 bases and J by 2 bases, with 14 bases between the two germline ends. CDR3 length equals 14 residues. Germline CDR1 is SGHTA and CDR2 is FQGNSA. The CDR3 loop is CASTPGGPQETQYF. CDR3 DNA: TGTGCCAGCACCCCTGGGGGGCCACAAGAGACCCAGTACTTC. The whole variable domain, filled in from reference TRBV7-2 and TRBJ2-5, reads GAGVSQSPSNKVTEKGKDVELRCDPISGHTALYWYRQSLGQGLEFLIYFQGNSAPDKSGLPSDRFSAERTGGSVSTLTIQRTQQEDSAVYLCASTPGGPQETQYFGPGTRLLVL.